A single sample is the source of the 24 T cell receptor beta chains below, sequenced in a study of blood T cells in healthy people across ages. Primers used in a second PCR of about 7 to 12 cycles were a sample-barcoded 5' primer and a J-beta primer mix. TCRdb passed the 5' RACE reads through MiXCR, listing each CDR3 protein once. Among fewer than 900,000 distinct CDR3 sequences listed, under 40% were seen once. Sequenced sample: blood. The receptors were sampled from a man younger than 35 in good health.

This chain connects TRBV27 to TRBJ1-1; D is unresolved. The germline V gene has CDR1 MNHEY and CDR2 SMNVEV (reference sequence). The CDR3 is made up of 15 amino acids. Trimming took off 6 bases at V and 8 bases at J, with 22 bases between the two ends. CDR3 nucleotide sequence: TGTGCCAGCAGCCAGGACCCGCCCCCATCCCGAGAAGCTTTCTTT. The encoded protein is CASSQDPPPSREAFF.

This clonotype was counted only a few times. V and J are TRBV20-1 and TRBJ1-5, with TRBD1 matching over 7 bases. The CDR3 is 18 amino acids. With V trimmed by 3 bases and J by 1 base, 15 bases remained unmatched. Per the germline V gene, CDR1 is DFQATT and CDR2 is SNEGSKA (reference sequence). This chain's CDR3 is CSARPPTGLRGSNQPQHF. For the CDR3, the DNA is TGCAGTGCTAGGCCCCCGACAGGGTTAAGAGGGAGCAATCAGCCCCAGCATTTT.

The genes are TRBV5-6 and TRBJ2-5, with D possibly matching TRBD1 (5 bases). The assigned J gene may be wrong: the sequence end matches TRBJ2-7 better. Looked up from germline, CDR1 is SGHDT and CDR2 is YYEEEE. The CDR3 is made up of 13 amino acids. CDR3 sequence reads: CASSVRGPDEQYF. CDR3 DNA sequence: TGTGCCAGCAGCGTTAGGGGCCCCGACGAGCAGTACTTC.

This clonotype appeared a few times. The J gene is TRBJ2-1, the V gene TRBV7-2, with 9 nucleotides matching TRBD1. CDR1 and CDR2 (germline): SGHTA, FQGNSA. This CDR3 comprises 13 residues. V dropped 5 bases and J dropped 14; count of bases not matched to a gene: 10. The CDR3, as DNA: TGTGCCAGCAGCACCGACCGACAGGGGGGGAAGTTCTTC. Translated: CASSTDRQGGKFF.

This clonotype came up a few times. The chain joins TRBV20-1 to TRBJ2-5; 10 nucleotides match TRBD2. The CDR3 is 17 amino acids. Germline CDR1 DFQATT, CDR2 SNEGSKA (reference sequence). Losses at the gene ends were 0 bases for V and 0 bases for J; bases not matched to a gene: 7. The CDR3 DNA is TGCAGTGCTAGAGATCGACTTAGCGGGGGGTACCAAGAGACCCAGTACTTC. Encoded protein: CSARDRLSGGYQETQYF.

By frequency in the sample, this clonotype is medium-sized. The rearrangement joins TRBV5-1 to TRBJ2-5, with no clear D. Germline CDR1 SGHRS, CDR2 YFSETQ. The CDR3 is 15 residues long. Trimming cost V 4 bases and J 1 base, with 14 bases left between them. This chain's CDR3 is CASSGTPGPQETQYF. CDR3 bases: TGCGCCAGCAGCGGCACACCGGGTCCCCAAGAGACCCAGTACTTC.

The V and J genes are TRBV6-5 and TRBJ1-5; TRBD1 is a possible D gene (6 bases). Germline CDR1 and CDR2: MNHEY and SVGAGI. Trimming stripped 2 bases from V and 3 bases from J, with 17 bases between. The CDR3 sequence is 17 residues long. The chain's CDR3 is CASSYNWDTSANQPQHF. Written as DNA, the CDR3 is TGTGCCAGCAGTTACAACTGGGACACGTCGGCCAATCAGCCCCAGCATTTT.

This clonotype has at least ten counts. This chain links TRBV7-2 with TRBJ2-5; 9 bases are shared with TRBD2. The CDR3 contains 16 residues. J gave up 5 bases and V 3 bases, and 10 bases lay outside the gene matches. Germline values: CDR1 SGHTA, CDR2 FQGNSA. As DNA, the CDR3 is TGTGCCAGCAGCTTTTCTAGCGGGACAGTAGTGGAGACCCAGTACTTC. It is translated as CASSFSSGTVVETQYF.

This sequence joins TRBV5-1 and TRBJ1-2; TRBD1 matches at 8 bases. V was clipped by 4 bases and J by 5 bases; unmatched bases: 19. Germline CDR1 and CDR2: SGHRS and YFSETQ. This CDR3 contains 18 residues. The CDR3 DNA is TGCGCCAGCAGCATACAGACAACCGGACAGGGAGGGGGATATGGCTACACCTTC. Translation: CASSIQTTGQGGGYGYTF.

The V and J genes are TRBV7-2 and TRBJ2-3; no firm D call. The CDR3 sequence is 15 residues long. Between the trimmed V and J ends, which lost 5 bases and 2 bases, there was a span of 14 bases. Germline V gene data show CDR1 as SGHTA and CDR2 as FQGNSA. The CDR3 sequence: CASSTARDTTDTQYF. CDR3 DNA sequence: TGTGCCAGCAGCACGGCGCGAGACACCACAGATACGCAGTATTTT.

CDR3 bases: TGTGCCAGCACTGAAGGGGGGGAGGCAGATACGCAGTATTTT. As protein: CASTEGGEADTQYF. The genes are TRBV12-3 or TRBV12-4 and TRBJ2-3; possible D gene TRBD2, 7 bases. Trimming pared 7 bases from V and 4 bases from J, leaving 15 bases between. The CDR3 contains 14 residues.

This clonotype was observed a few times. This chain links TRBV9 with TRBJ2-1, with 10 bases fitting TRBD1. V gave up 3 bases and J gave up 6 bases; unmatched junction bases: 9. The CDR3 totals 16 residues. From germline, CDR1 is SGDLS and CDR2 YYNGEE. CDR3 nucleotides: TGTGCCAGCAGCGAAGACGGGACAGGGGCTTTCAATGAGCAGTTCTTC. Its protein product is CASSEDGTGAFNEQFF. Filled out from reference TRBV9 and TRBJ2-1, the complete variable domain reads DSGVTQTPKHLITATGQRVTLRCSPRSGDLSVYWYQQSLDQGLQFLIQYYNGEERAKGNILERFSAQQFPDLHSELNLSSLELGDSALYFCASSEDGTGAFNEQFFGPGTRLTVL.

Comments on this clonotype: This may be a read error: a much more frequent sequence differs by one nucleotide. The J gene is TRBJ2-5, the V gene TRBV20-1; a possible D gene is TRBD1 (6 bases). Matching the DNA end better, TRBJ2-1 makes the J call doubtful. Germline V CDR1 and CDR2: DFQATT, SNEGSKA (reference sequence). CDR3 length: 14 residues. CDR3 residues: CSARLQGLQETQFF. The CDR3 nucleotides read TGCAGTGCTAGGTTACAGGGTTTACAAGAGACCCAGTTCTTC.

This clonotype was counted between two and nine times. The V and J genes are TRBV18 and TRBJ2-4; D remains ambiguous. The better agreement between TRBJ2-7 and the DNA end casts doubt on the J call. CDR1 and CDR2 (germline): KGHSH, LQKENI. CDR3 length: 13 residues. DNA for the CDR3: TGTGCCAGCTCACCCGGGTCTATGGGCGAGCAGTACTTC. It is translated as CASSPGSMGEQYF.

The chain uses TRBV29-1 and TRBJ2-5; D is undetermined. CDR1 SQVTM and CDR2 ANQGSEA come from the germline V gene. The CDR3 covers 10 residues. The chain's CDR3 is CAIRTETQYF. The CDR3 DNA follows: TGCGCAATCAGGACGGAGACCCAGTACTTC.

This clonotype has just a few counts. The chain has TRBV5-1 and TRBJ2-6; 9 bases fit TRBD1. The CDR3 is made up of 17 amino acids. After removal of 3 bases from V and 1 base from J, the junction contained 5 bases not matched to a gene. Looked up from germline, CDR1 is SGHRS and CDR2 is YFSETQ. Written as DNA, the CDR3 is TGCGCCAGCAGCTCGGACAGGGGAGGTTCTGGGGCCAACGTCCTGACTTTC. Protein product: CASSSDRGGSGANVLTF.

A few counts support this clonotype. The rearrangement joins TRBV20-1 to TRBJ2-7; 7 bases are a match to TRBD1. The CDR3 consists of 14 residues. The germline V gene encodes CDR1 DFQATT and CDR2 SNEGSKA (reference sequence). The junction had 10 bases not matched to a gene; V was cut back by 6 bases and J by 2 bases. The CDR3 here is CSANTGARTYEQYF. CDR3 bases: TGCAGTGCAAATACAGGGGCCAGAACCTACGAGCAGTACTTC.

V is TRBV20-1 and J is TRBJ2-7, with 7 bases fitting TRBD1. CDR1 DFQATT and CDR2 SNEGSKA come from the germline V gene (reference sequence). The CDR3 contains 16 residues. With 6 bases clipped from V and 7 bases from J, the junction kept 21 bases outside the gene matches. CDR3 sequence reads: CSAYQGPRQGSSEQYF. In DNA form, the CDR3 reads TGCAGTGCCTACCAAGGACCGAGACAGGGTTCGAGTGAGCAGTACTTC.

This clonotype was seen more than once but under ten times. The chain couples TRBV29-1 to TRBJ1-2, with D maybe TRBD1 (5 bases). Germline V gene lookup returns CDR1 SQVTM and CDR2 ANQGSEA. The CDR3 has 12 amino acids. Trimming stripped 0 bases from V and 7 bases from J, with 9 bases between. The CDR3 DNA follows: TGCAGCGTTGAAGACAGGGCGTTTGGCTACACCTTC. Its protein is CSVEDRAFGYTF.

This clonotype occurred a few times. A read error may explain this, as a much larger clone is one base away. The V and J genes are TRBV21-1 and TRBJ2-7; the D call TRBD1 from the table was never checked on the DNA. TRBV21-1 is deemed a pseudogene. CDR3 length: 12 residues. CDR3 sequence reads: CASSWTGGEQYF. CDR3 bases: TGTGCCAGCAGCTGGACAGGGGGCGAGCAGTACTTC.

For this clonotype: At one of its ends the junction is not consistent with the germline gene, which may arise from a read error. The chain recombines TRBV7-9 with TRBJ2-5; weak D call: TRBD1 (5 bases). Germline CDR1 and CDR2: SEHNR and FQNEAQ (reference sequence). This CDR3 spans 14 amino acids. Here the CDR3 DNA reads TGTGCCAGCAACTTACAGGACACAGACAATGAGCAGTACTTC. This codes for CASNLQDTDNEQYF.

The chain uses TRBV10-3 and TRBJ2-1; the D gene is possibly TRBD1 (7 bases). The CDR3 is 13 amino acids. Looked up from germline, CDR1 is ENHRY and CDR2 is SYGVKD. V was pared by 7 bases and J by 8 bases, with 15 bases between. This CDR3 reads CAITGGTRDEQFF. DNA for the CDR3: TGTGCCATCACAGGGGGGACCAGGGATGAGCAGTTCTTC.

This clonotype came up once. V is TRBV5-1 and J is TRBJ1-2; no reliable D call. The CDR3 consists of 15 residues. CDR1 and CDR2 from the germline V gene are SGHRS and YFSETQ. Trimming stripped 0 bases from V and 8 bases from J, with 17 bases between. In DNA form, the CDR3 reads TGCGCCAGCAGCTTGGCCCGGACGGATCCCTTGGGCTACACCTTC. Protein sequence: CASSLARTDPLGYTF.

The genes are TRBV7-2 and TRBJ2-4; tentatively, D is TRBD1 (6 bases). The closer fit of TRBJ2-5 to the DNA end suggests the J call may be wrong. CDR3 size: 13 residues. Looked up from germline, CDR1 is SGHTA and CDR2 is FQGNSA. CDR3 sequence: CASSVHRVETQYF. The DNA of the CDR3 is TGTGCCAGCAGCGTCCACAGGGTAGAGACCCAGTACTTC.